The present entry profiles one T cell receptor (beta chain) with its context. Its specific antigen is unknown. One base away there is no much larger clone; base qualities are not given. Ophthalmopathy patients had moderately to severely active disease, Clinical Activity Score of at least 3, NOSPECS grade of at least 4, and disease duration under 3 months. Patients with other autoimmune diseases, uncontrolled infections, pregnancy or lactation were excluded from the study. Diagnosis was based on clinical symptoms, serum thyroxine, TRAb, thyroid ultrasound and orbital computed tomography. PBMCs were isolated from about 10 ml of fresh peripheral blood by Ficoll-Paque density gradient centrifugation. Total RNA was extracted with Trizol reagent and quality-checked on an Agilent 2100 Bioanalyzer. For repertoire sequencing, TCR beta CDR3 regions were amplified from RNA transcripts. HTBI primers and the Qiagen OneStep RT-PCR kit were used in a first-round RT-PCR, which was followed by a second-round multiplex PCR, size selection and purification. Libraries were sequenced on an Illumina HiSeq2000 using paired-end 100 bp reads. In the original analysis: Reads were processed with SOAPnuke, discarding reads with adapters, uncalled bases, mean Phred below 15, or no exact constant-primer or identifier match. COPE v1.2.5 was used to merge high-quality paired reads. Unique nucleotide sequences were defined as clonotypes and aligned to IMGT TRB V, D and J references using MiTCR v1.1. The analysis was limited to V-J combinations with a frequency above 0.0001, which together covered over 99% of the repertoires. A TCR clonal expansion and chaos score per V-J combination was defined as the ratio of F50 clonal expansion to chaos observed in the TCRdist matrix. Welch's t-statistics and random forest were used to narrow the features down to around 12 V-J combinations, which were then fed into a naive Bayes classifier. The Morisita-Horn index was used to measure how similar the thyroid and blood repertoires were. TCRdb reprocessing: public reads trimmed at Q25 with fastp, clones called with MiXCR, in-frame beta chains kept. Rows with a matching CDR3 protein are joined into one entry that keeps the most common DNA and genes. TCRdb assigned the V and J calls; the authors' analysis was not used. This sample gives hundreds of thousands of distinct CDR3 sequences in total; under 50% of them show up just once. The top ten clones comprise 3% to 4% of the sample.

CDR1 is given as SQVTM and CDR2 as ANQGSEA, both from the germline V gene. Including cysteine and phenylalanine, the CDR3 has 13 amino acids. This entry keeps only the CDR3 DNA: 39 bases, framed from base 1. V lost 8 bases and J lost 4 bases, and the count of bases not matched to a germline gene is 5. The data were taken from a study of Graves' ophthalmopathy and Graves' hyperthyroidism (dated by TCRdb to the late 2010s). Regarding the complete study: Peripheral blood was collected at initial diagnosis, before any treatment. For independent validation, a separate cohort was made up of 18 to 20 hyperthyroidism patients plus 17 patients who later progressed from hyperthyroidism to ophthalmopathy. A discovery set of 100 patients (43 ophthalmopathy, 55 to 60 stable hyperthyroidism) was enrolled to explore V-J signatures distinguishing ophthalmopathy from hyperthyroidism. T-cell repertoires of thyroid tissue and blood were compared in 5 or 6 hyperthyroidism patients. Once sampling was done, hyperthyroidism patients were given methimazole at a starting dose of 30 mg daily, while ophthalmopathy patients were given high-dose intravenous methylprednisolone. In total, some 130 blood samples were TCR-sequenced: around 42 ophthalmopathy, some 75 hyperthyroidism and about 17 hyperthyroidism-to-ophthalmopathy patients. To tell Graves' ophthalmopathy apart from Graves' hyperthyroidism, and to predict which patients would progress to ophthalmopathy, the study relied on TCR beta repertoire signatures. Broad study findings and their caveats: Most expanded thyroid clonotypes with a frequency above 0.001 also appeared in blood, which suggests that blood repertoires may reflect the immune response in the thyroid. No statistical method was used to predetermine the sample size, and group allocation was not hidden from the investigators. In validation, the model predicted ophthalmopathy progression with over 60% sensitivity and roughly 72% specificity; fewer than 15 predicted patients were CT-confirmed with GO in a median of around 6 months. Ophthalmopathy was separated from stable hyperthyroidism by the 13-signature model with 85% to 90% sensitivity and roughly 83% specificity in cross-validation and with 80%/75% in the test set.

This receptor was taken from an adult man with Graves' ophthalmopathy. This chain joins TRBV29-1 to TRBJ2-5, and 12 junction bases match TRBD1. The sample consisted of peripheral blood. The DNA is as follows: TGCAGCCCGGGACAGGGGGCGGGAGAGACCCAGTACTTC. Translated, it reads CSPGQGAGETQYF.